This T cell receptor beta chain was identified during a study of cytotoxic CD8 clonotypes in ibrutinib-treated CLL. Overall study results and limits: Public clonotypes occurred uncommonly; on treatment, they contracted or remained stable. Lymph node repertoires were not studied, and sampling times were unmatched. T-cell clonality at baseline went above that of age-matched healthy donors and rose and fell with circulating CD8+ T-cell counts.

Trimming shortened V by 5 bases and J by 5 bases, and 13 bases separated the two germline ends. The CDR3 contains 14 residues. Germline CDR1 is SGHDN and CDR2 is FVKESK. Of note for this clone: What it recognizes is unknown.

Repertoires were generated with immunoSEQ multiplex PCR, while TCRdb's copy carries only in-frame clones and drops some. The table records over 95,000 clones, 50% to 65% of them present only once. The genes are TRBV14 and TRBJ1-5; TRBD1 is a possible D gene (5 bases). The input for sequencing was PBMCs, taken after 24 months of ibrutinib treatment. The receptor comes from a human donor with chronic lymphocytic leukemia. The CDR3 protein is CASSSWGDDQPQHF. Written as DNA, the CDR3 is TGTGCCAGCAGCTCATGGGGGGACGATCAGCCCCAGCATTTT.